This T cell receptor (beta chain) originates from a study of T cell responses to AZD1222 COVID-19 vaccine. Findings of the study overall: Spike as a whole was targeted by vaccine-associated CD4 TCRs, dominant at 160-218 and 743-854.

This CDR3 has 16 amino acids. CDR1 is SGDLS and CDR2 is YYNGEE in the germline V gene. The V gene end was trimmed by 4 bases and the J gene end by 5 bases; junction bases not matched to a gene: 13. The repertoire was sequenced with immunoSEQ multiplex PCR; TCRdb's copy has only in-frame clones and lacks some. The table shows 55,000 to 70,000 clones, with 80% occurring only once. This clone has only one observation. As yet, its antigen is unknown. This rearrangement joins TRBV9 to TRBJ1-2; 8 bases agree with TRBD1. The sequences come from peripheral blood, collected on day 0 of AZD1222 vaccination. This sequence originates from an adult in good health. CDR3 in amino acids: CASSIDRGSTDYGYTF. The CDR3 bases are TGTGCCAGCAGCATAGACAGGGGCTCGACTGATTATGGCTACACCTTC.